This T cell receptor beta chain was observed in a study of long-term antiretroviral therapy in people with HIV. V lost 4 bases and J lost 6; bases outside the gene matches: 0. CDR3 length: 12 residues. Germline CDR1 and CDR2: MDHEN and SYDVKM. The immunoSEQ assay was v3.0, run at survey level. The method was immunoSEQ multiplex PCR; TCRdb's version includes in-frame clones alone and lacks a portion of them. The table records 22,000 or so clones, roughly 80% of them present only once. A remark on this clone: Its cognate antigen is unknown.

Whole-study results and caveats: Dominance of pre-ART expanded clones persisted, fluctuating and often declining after ART.

The sequence was obtained from a woman in her twenties or thirties with HIV. The sample in question was unsorted PBMCs, obtained 2.9 years after starting antiretroviral therapy. The chain combines TRBV28 with TRBJ1-5, with TRBD1 matching over 7 bases. The CDR3 spells CASSSGGQPQHF. For the CDR3, the DNA is TGTGCCAGCAGTTCAGGGGGTCAGCCCCAGCATTTT.